This T cell receptor (beta chain) emerged from a study of monozygotic twins with inflammatory bowel disease. Two nested PCRs, of approximately 16 and 9 cycles, processed TCRalpha and TCRbeta cDNA. One entry per CDR3 protein, without DNA, is what TCRdb gives after re-calling the 5' RACE reads. The ten top clones account for less than 6.5%, within a sample of just over 300,000 distinct CDR3 sequences. In germline, CDR1 is SGHTA, CDR2 FQGNSA. This CDR3 is 15 amino acids long. J is TRBJ2-1 and V is TRBV7-2; TCRdb designates TRBD2, a call that cannot be tested without DNA. Sequencing input: blood. The source is a human donor with ulcerative colitis or Crohn's disease, or a healthy co-twin of an affected twin (not recorded which). The CDR3 reads CASSLGGGAWNEQFF.